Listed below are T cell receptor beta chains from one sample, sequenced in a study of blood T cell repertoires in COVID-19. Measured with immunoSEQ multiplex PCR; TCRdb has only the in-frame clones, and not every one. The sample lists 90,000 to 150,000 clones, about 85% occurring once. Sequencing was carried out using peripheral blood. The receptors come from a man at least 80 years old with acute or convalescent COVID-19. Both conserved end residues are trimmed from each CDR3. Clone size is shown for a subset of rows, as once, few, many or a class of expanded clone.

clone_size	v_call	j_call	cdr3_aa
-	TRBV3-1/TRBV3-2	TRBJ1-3	ASSQAKGNTIY
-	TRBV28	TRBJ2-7	ATADSGRNYEQY
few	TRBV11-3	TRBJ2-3	ASSQRITDTQY
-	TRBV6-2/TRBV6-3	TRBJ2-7	ASSRGLFYEQY
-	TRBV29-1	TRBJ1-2	SVAQGTNYGYT
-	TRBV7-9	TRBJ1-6	ASSRDRASSYNSPLH
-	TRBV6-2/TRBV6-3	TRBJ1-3	ASSSTGTGASGNTIY
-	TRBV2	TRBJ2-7	ASLAGQGSYEQY
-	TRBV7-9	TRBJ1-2	ASSETGSHGYT
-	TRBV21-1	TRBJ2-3	ASSRRGRGSTDTQY
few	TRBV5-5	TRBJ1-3	ASSLSDTIY
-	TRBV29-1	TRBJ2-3	SVEGIEDTQY
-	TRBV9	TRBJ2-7	ASSVAGSGKTYEQY
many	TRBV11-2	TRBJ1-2	ASSFLQGWNYGYT
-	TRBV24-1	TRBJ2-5	ATSDFRQGIETQY
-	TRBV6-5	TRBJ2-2	ASSYSDRGNTGELF